This TCR beta chain comes out of a study of cytomegalovirus exposure and HLA in healthy donors. For the study at large: Later, an analysis reported that the 130 or so validation repertoires had used the same platform as the approximately 630 first-cohort repertoires.

General study points: Reportedly, cytomegalovirus status was diagnosed with high sensitivity and specificity. According to the study, around 150 TCR beta chains were cytomegalovirus-associated. Under in vitro conditions, a few CMV-associated chains were confirmed as specific for CMV antigens.

The CDR3 loop spans 11 amino acids. Trimming took 3 bases from V and 11 from J, leaving 11 bases between them. Germline lookup yields CDR1 SGHRS and CDR2 YFSETQ. Regarding this clone: Its target is unknown.

Assay used: immunoSEQ multiplex PCR; TCRdb lists only in-frame clones, some missing. The table lists 100,000 to 150,000 clones, about 96% of them singletons. Sequencing was done on a sample of PBMCs. The TCR comes from a man aged 18-30 years in good health and CMV-seronegative. V usage is TRBV5-1 and J usage is TRBJ1-2; a weak D match, TRBD1 (5 bases). CDR3 in DNA: TGCGCCAGCAGCTCGGGGCGGGGGTACACCTTC. Amino acids: CASSSGRGYTF.